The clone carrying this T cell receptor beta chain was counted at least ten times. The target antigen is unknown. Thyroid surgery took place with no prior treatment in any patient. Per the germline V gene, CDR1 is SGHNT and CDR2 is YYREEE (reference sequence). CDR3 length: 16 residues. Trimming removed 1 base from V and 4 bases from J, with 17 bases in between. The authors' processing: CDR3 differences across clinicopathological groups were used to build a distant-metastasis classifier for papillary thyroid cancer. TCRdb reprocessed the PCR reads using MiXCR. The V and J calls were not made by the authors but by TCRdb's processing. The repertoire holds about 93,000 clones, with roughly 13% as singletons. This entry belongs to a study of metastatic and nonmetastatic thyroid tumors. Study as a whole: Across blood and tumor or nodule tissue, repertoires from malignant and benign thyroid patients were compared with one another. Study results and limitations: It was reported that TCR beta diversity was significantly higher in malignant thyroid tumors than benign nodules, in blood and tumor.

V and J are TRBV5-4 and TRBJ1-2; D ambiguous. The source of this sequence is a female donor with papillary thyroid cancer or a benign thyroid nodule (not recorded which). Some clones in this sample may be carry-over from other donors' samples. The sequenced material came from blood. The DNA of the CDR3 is TGTGCCAGCAGCTTGCTACCCGGAGGAGACACCTATGGCTACACCTTC. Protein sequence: CASSLLPGGDTYGYTF.